Listed here are 9 T cell receptor beta chains from one sample, sequenced in a study of cytomegalovirus exposure and HLA in healthy donors (dated by TCRdb to about 2017). Receptor libraries were prepared by the immunoSEQ multiplex PCR assay. For the multiplex PCR, a mixture combining 60 forward primers for TCR Vbeta segments and 13 reverse primers for TCR Jbeta segments was used. The source is immuneACCESS, and TCRdb retained only in-frame sequences with V and J called. Part of the clones is not carried over; for the studies checked, unresolved V genes explain less than half of this, and the remainder is unexplained. Here the sample has about 200,000 clones; 65% to 90% occur a single time. The ten top clones hold roughly 1.5% of the sample. Sequenced: PBMCs. These receptors originate from a girl aged 5 to 17 in good health and CMV-seronegative.

This chain joins TRBV9 and TRBJ2-3; TRBD2 matches 13 bases. Germline V gene data show CDR1 as SGDLS and CDR2 as YYNGEE. The CDR3 loop spans 16 amino acids. V lost 0 bases to trimming and J lost 6 bases; unmatched junction nucleotides: 4. The CDR3 region has the DNA TGTGCCAGCAGCGTAGGACTAGCGGGAGGCAGGGATACGCAGTATTTT. Its protein is CASSVGLAGGRDTQYF.

The rearrangement joins TRBV6-6 to TRBJ2-1; 11 nucleotides match TRBD2. Germline V gene lookup returns CDR1 MNHNY and CDR2 SVGAGI (reference sequence). The CDR3 totals 16 residues. Germline trimming cut 2 bases from V and 5 bases from J; bases unmatched to any gene: 5. The CDR3 region has the DNA TGTGCCAGCAGTTACGTTAGCGGGGGGGCCCACAATGAGCAGTTCTTC. Translated: CASSYVSGGAHNEQFF.

This clone has just a few counts. The chain couples TRBV15 to TRBJ2-1, with TRBD1 matching 10 bases. V was pared by 3 bases and J by 2 bases, with 4 bases of the junction left unmatched. CDR1 and CDR2 from the germline V gene are LNHNV and YYDKDF (reference sequence). CDR3 length equals 16 residues. The CDR3 coding sequence is TGTGCCACCAGCAGGGACAGGGGGGCACCCTACAATGAGCAGTTCTTC. This codes for CATSRDRGAPYNEQFF.

This clone was observed a single time. One end of the junction fails to match germline, which may point to a read error. For the CDR3, the DNA is TGTTCCAGCAGCTCCCCGGGACTAGCGGGGAACACCGGGGAGCTGTTTTTT. Its protein product is CSSSSPGLAGNTGELFF. The V call is TRBV7-9, the J call TRBJ2-2, with 12 bases lining up with TRBD2. CDR1 is SEHNR, CDR2 FQNEAQ, per germline (reference sequence). The CDR3 loop spans 17 amino acids.

This sequence joins TRBV6-1 and TRBJ2-5; weak D call: TRBD2 (5 bases). This CDR3 spans 15 amino acids. Trimming shortened V by 3 bases and J by 2 bases, and 13 bases separated the two germline ends. Germline CDR1 and CDR2: MNHNS and SASEGT. The DNA of the CDR3 is TGTGCCAGCAGTGAGGCGGGTGGACTTCAAGAGACCCAGTACTTC. It translates to CASSEAGGLQETQYF.

In DNA form, the CDR3 reads TGTGCCAGCAGCCTCCCCGGGAGAGGCTACACCTTC. It codes for CASSLPGRGYTF. The V gene is TRBV6-5, the J gene TRBJ1-2; D not resolved. Trimming cost V 6 bases and J 8 bases, with 13 bases left between them. CDR1 is MNHEY, CDR2 SVGAGI, per germline. The CDR3 consists of 12 residues.

The V and J genes are TRBV6-5 and TRBJ1-2; a possible D gene is TRBD1 (6 bases). This CDR3 region has 15 residues. Trimming took 0 bases from V and 10 from J, leaving 18 bases between them. Germline CDR1 MNHEY, CDR2 SVGAGI. The CDR3 sequence: CASSYSKKGGLAYTF. Here the CDR3 DNA reads TGTGCCAGCAGTTACTCAAAAAAAGGGGGTTTGGCCTACACCTTC.

This chain joins TRBV11-1 and TRBJ1-1; D is unclear. Per germline, CDR1 SGHAT and CDR2 FQDESV (reference sequence). The CDR3 has 15 amino acids. V lost 1 base and J 0 bases, leaving 9 bases between the germline ends. CDR3: CASSLDGGLNTEAFF. The CDR3, as DNA: TGTGCCAGCAGCTTAGACGGCGGCTTGAACACTGAAGCTTTCTTT.

The V call is TRBV19, the J call TRBJ1-1; tentatively, D is TRBD1 (6 bases). The germline gives CDR1 LNHDA, CDR2 SQIVND (reference sequence). V was trimmed by 6 bases and J by 0 bases, leaving 8 bases between them. CDR3 length: 13 residues. CDR3 sequence reads: CASRGTLNTEAFF. The CDR3 coding sequence is TGTGCCAGTAGAGGGACACTGAACACTGAAGCTTTCTTT.